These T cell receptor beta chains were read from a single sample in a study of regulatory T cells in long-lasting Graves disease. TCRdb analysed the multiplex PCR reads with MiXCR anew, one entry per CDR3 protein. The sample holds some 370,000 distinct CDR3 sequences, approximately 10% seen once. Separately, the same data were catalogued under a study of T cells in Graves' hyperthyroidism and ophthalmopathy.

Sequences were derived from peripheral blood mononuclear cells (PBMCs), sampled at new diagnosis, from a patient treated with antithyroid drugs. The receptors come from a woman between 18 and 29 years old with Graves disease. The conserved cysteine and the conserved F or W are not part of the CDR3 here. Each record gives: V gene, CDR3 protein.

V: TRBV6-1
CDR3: ASSPQGQGYT

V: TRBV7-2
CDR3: ASSYEPDRAAF

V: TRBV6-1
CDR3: ASSPWEETQY

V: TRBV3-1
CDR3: ASSPPRPPYEQY

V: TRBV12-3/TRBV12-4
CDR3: ASSFTGHHSGANVLT

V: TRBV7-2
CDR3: ASSPDRRTAITDTQY

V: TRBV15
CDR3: ATSRGIGGIHEQF

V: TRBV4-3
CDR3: ASSPRLRQGASGNEQF

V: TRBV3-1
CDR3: ASSSRGLGSISGNTIY

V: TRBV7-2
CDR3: ASRGGGTRGELF

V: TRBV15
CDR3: ATRHGLTNTGELF

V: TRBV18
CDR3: ASSRDSDTEAF

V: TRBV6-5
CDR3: ASSYGVAGELF

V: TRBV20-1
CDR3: SASYASGRRGNIQY

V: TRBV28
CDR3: ASSLYFGANYNEQF

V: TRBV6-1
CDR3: ASRGGEQY

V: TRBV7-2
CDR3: ASSFYYANTEAF

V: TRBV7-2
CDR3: ASSLGAGGNTEAF

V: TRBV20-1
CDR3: SAFGGSYNIQPQH

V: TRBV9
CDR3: ASSPRGTTYNEQF

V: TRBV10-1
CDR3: ASRAGESTDTQY

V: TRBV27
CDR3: ASSLSGLDLAYNEQF

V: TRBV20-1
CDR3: SASGQGTGANVLT

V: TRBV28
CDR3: ASSFRGGHNSPLH